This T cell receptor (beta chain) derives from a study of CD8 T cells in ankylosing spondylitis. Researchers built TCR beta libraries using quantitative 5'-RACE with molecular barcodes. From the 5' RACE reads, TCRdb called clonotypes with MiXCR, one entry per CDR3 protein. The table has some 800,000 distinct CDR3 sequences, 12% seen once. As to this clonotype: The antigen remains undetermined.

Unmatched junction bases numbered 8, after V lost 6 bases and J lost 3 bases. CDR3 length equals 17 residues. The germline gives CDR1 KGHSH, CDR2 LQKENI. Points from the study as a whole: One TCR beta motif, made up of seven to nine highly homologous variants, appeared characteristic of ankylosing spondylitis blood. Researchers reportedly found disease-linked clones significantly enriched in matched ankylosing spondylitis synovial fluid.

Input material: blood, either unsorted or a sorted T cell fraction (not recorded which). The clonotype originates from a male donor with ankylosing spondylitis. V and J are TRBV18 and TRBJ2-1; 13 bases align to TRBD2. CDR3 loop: CASSQGLAGEIYNEQFF. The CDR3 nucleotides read TGTGCCAGCTCGCAAGGACTAGCGGGAGAGATCTACAATGAGCAGTTCTTC.